One sample yielded the 14 T cell receptor beta chains listed below, sequenced in a study of control samples from healthy donors and cancer patients. The table came from immunoSEQ multiplex PCR; TCRdb's copy has only in-frame clones and leaves some out. This sample has about 150,000 clones, with roughly 90% found just once. The sequenced sample consisted of blood. The receptors shown here come from a woman aged 25 to 45 in good health.

V gene TRBV9 combines with J gene TRBJ1-1, with D maybe TRBD1 (5 bases). Trimming took off 2 bases at V and 0 bases at J, with 8 bases between the two ends. Germline CDR1 SGDLS, CDR2 YYNGEE. The CDR3 length is 14 residues. CDR3 protein: CASSVGRMNTEAFF. CDR3 bases: TGTGCCAGCAGCGTGGGACGGATGAACACTGAAGCTTTCTTT.

V and J are TRBV4-2 and TRBJ2-7; tentatively, D is TRBD2 (6 bases). Trimming removed 1 base at V and 0 bases at J, with 10 bases between. Germline V CDR1 and CDR2: LGHNA, YNFKEQ. The CDR3 has 15 residues. The CDR3 is CASSQVDGSSYEQYF. The CDR3 DNA is TGTGCCAGCAGCCAAGTCGACGGGAGCTCCTACGAGCAGTACTTC.

The chain is built from TRBV4-2 and TRBJ1-4; D gene unclear. Trimming left V 2 bases short and J 12 bases short, with 16 bases between. Germline V CDR1 and CDR2: LGHNA, YNFKEQ. This CDR3 has 14 amino acids. CDR3 sequence: CASSQTLDGGELFF. CDR3 bases: TGTGCCAGCAGCCAAACCCTGGACGGTGGAGAACTGTTTTTT.

V gene TRBV27 combines with J gene TRBJ1-1; possible D gene TRBD1, 5 bases. The germline V gene has CDR1 MNHEY and CDR2 SMNVEV (reference sequence). This CDR3 is 15 amino acids long. Trimming pared 3 bases from V and 2 bases from J, leaving 13 bases between. The CDR3 nucleotides read TGTGCCAGCAGTTTCGGGGGGACGGCCAACACTGAAGCTTTCTTT. Its translation is CASSFGGTANTEAFF.

V gene TRBV27 combines with J gene TRBJ2-1, with no clear D. Germline assignment: CDR1 MNHEY and CDR2 SMNVEV (reference sequence). Deletions cut 3 bases from V and 5 bases from J, with 8 bases between. The CDR3 length is 13 residues. The CDR3 region is CASSFSENNEQFF. The CDR3 coding sequence is TGTGCCAGCAGTTTTTCGGAGAACAATGAGCAGTTCTTC.

CDR3 DNA sequence: TGTGCCAGCAGCTCCCGGACAGGAGTGAACACTGAAGCTTTCTTT. Protein product: CASSSRTGVNTEAFF. The V gene is TRBV5-4, the J gene TRBJ1-1; 7 bases map to TRBD1. The CDR3 loop spans 15 amino acids. The germline CDR1 and CDR2 sequences are SGHNT and YYREEE (reference sequence). The trim removed 3 bases at V and 0 bases at J, leaving 5 bases unmatched.

The chain couples TRBV12-3 or TRBV12-4 to TRBJ1-1; the D is unclear. The CDR3 consists of 13 residues. V dropped 8 bases and J dropped 3 bases, with 13 bases sitting between them. CDR3 DNA: TGTGCCAGCGGTCGGCGATGGGACACTGAAGCTTTCTTT. Its protein product is CASGRRWDTEAFF.

The chain joins TRBV3-1 (or the pseudogene TRBV3-2) to TRBJ2-2, with TRBD2 matching over 12 bases. J lost 7 bases, V lost 5 bases, and 8 bases had no gene match. The CDR3 runs 16 residues. From germline, CDR1 is LGHDT and CDR2 YNNKEL (reference sequence). The chain's CDR3 is CASSFLAGGPGGELFF. For the CDR3, the DNA is TGTGCCAGCAGCTTCCTAGCGGGAGGGCCGGGCGGGGAGCTGTTTTTT.

This clone showed up just once. The V and J genes are TRBV6-1 and TRBJ1-5; no reliable D call. Trimming removed 2 bases at V and 0 bases at J, with 5 bases between. There are 14 residues in the CDR3. Germline CDR1 MNHNS, CDR2 SASEGT. The CDR3 DNA is TGTGCCAGCAGTGAATTGAGTAGCAATCAGCCCCAGCATTTT. Protein sequence: CASSELSSNQPQHF.

The V and J genes are TRBV2 and TRBJ2-7, with D possibly being TRBD1 (6 bases). Germline V lookup: CDR1 SNHLY, CDR2 FYNNEI. The V and J ends lost 7 bases and 0 bases respectively, with 16 bases between them. This CDR3 region has 15 residues. CDR3 sequence: CASIPGTSGSYEQYF. In DNA form, the CDR3 reads TGTGCCAGCATACCGGGGACATCTGGCTCCTACGAGCAGTACTTC.

The chain combines TRBV5-1 with TRBJ1-5, with D hard to call. This CDR3 is 13 amino acids long. Germline CDR1 reads SGHRS; CDR2 reads YFSETQ. Trimming removed 2 bases at V and 6 bases at J, with 9 bases between. The CDR3 loop is CASSFGSGQPQHF. CDR3 coding DNA: TGCGCCAGCAGCTTTGGAAGTGGTCAGCCCCAGCATTTT.

This chain links TRBV7-3 with TRBJ2-2, with TRBD1 as a possible D gene (6 bases). The CDR3 has 15 residues. The ends were cut back, 6 bases at V and 7 bases at J, with 18 bases in the middle. Germline CDR1 and CDR2: SGHTA and FQGTGA. CDR3 in DNA: TGTGCCAGCAGTCAATTAGGGGGTCCGGACGGGGAGCTGTTTTTT. This codes for CASSQLGGPDGELFF.

The chain has TRBV18 and TRBJ1-2, with D possibly TRBD1 on 5 matching bases. The germline gives CDR1 KGHSH, CDR2 LQKENI. This CDR3 is built from 15 residues. Trimming removed 0 bases at V and 0 bases at J, with 8 bases between. Here the CDR3 reads CASSPPQGTNYGYTF. The CDR3 nucleotides are TGTGCCAGCTCACCACCGCAGGGAACTAACTATGGCTACACCTTC.

This clone showed up just once. This rearrangement joins TRBV27 to TRBJ1-1; D is unresolved. V gave up 5 bases and J gave up 6 bases, with 10 bases separating them. CDR3 length: 12 amino acids. Germline V gene data show CDR1 as MNHEY and CDR2 as SMNVEV (reference sequence). The CDR3 DNA sequence: TGTGCCAGCAGTACCAACGGGGCTGAAGCTTTCTTT. Protein sequence: CASSTNGAEAFF.